These 22 T cell receptor beta chains were sequenced from one sample in a study of blood T cell repertoires in COVID-19. Assay: immunoSEQ multiplex PCR; the TCRdb copy retains only in-frame clones and omits some. The repertoire holds about 250,000 clones, with 75% to 85% as singletons. Sequenced material: peripheral blood. The receptor set was obtained from a woman in her seventies with acute or convalescent COVID-19.

There are a few counts of this clone. This sample includes further DNA sequences coding for the same CDR3. The V and J genes are TRBV7-8 and TRBJ2-7; possibly TRBD1 for D (6 bases). The CDR3 is made up of 14 amino acids. The germline V and J ends were trimmed by 3 bases and 0 bases, with 9 bases remaining between them. CDR1 and CDR2 (germline): SGHVS, FQNEAQ. CDR3 sequence reads: CASSFDRPSYEQYF. DNA of the CDR3: TGTGCCAGCAGCTTTGACAGGCCCTCCTACGAGCAGTACTTC.

This clone was observed at least ten times. V gene TRBV14 combines with J gene TRBJ1-2; D is perhaps TRBD1 (5 bases). From germline, CDR1 is SGHDN and CDR2 FVKESK. V was cut by 3 bases and J by 0 bases, with 5 bases left in between. This CDR3 region has 13 residues. CDR3 sequence reads: CASSQTANYGYTF. In DNA form, the CDR3 reads TGTGCCAGCAGCCAGACAGCTAACTATGGCTACACCTTC.

Only a few counts were recorded for this clone. The rearrangement links TRBV29-1 to TRBJ2-7; 12 bases are shared with TRBD1. Trimming at V came to 4 bases and at J to 6 bases, leaving 10 bases not matched to a gene. The CDR3 is 15 residues long. Per germline, CDR1 SQVTM and CDR2 ANQGSEA. The CDR3 sequence: CSVASRDRGLGEQYF. The CDR3 DNA reads as TGCAGCGTTGCATCTCGGGACAGGGGGCTAGGCGAGCAGTACTTC.

The rearrangement joins TRBV10-3 to TRBJ1-1; the match to TRBD1 covers 8 bases. The CDR3 is made up of 13 amino acids. The V gene's germline CDR1 is ENHRY and CDR2 SYGVKD. The trim removed 5 bases at V and 4 bases at J, leaving 3 bases unmatched. The CDR3 loop is CAISWTGSTEAFF. In DNA form, the CDR3 reads TGTGCCATCAGTTGGACAGGGAGCACTGAAGCTTTCTTT.

This chain uses TRBV19 with TRBJ2-2, with no clear D. The CDR3 extends over 12 amino acids. CDR1 and CDR2 from the germline V gene are LNHDA and SQIVND (reference sequence). Trimming removed 5 bases at V and 6 bases at J, with 7 bases between. Written as DNA, the CDR3 is TGTGCCAGTAGTGGGCAGGCCGGGGAGCTGTTTTTT. Translation: CASSGQAGELFF.

As for this clone: Compared with germline, one end of the junction differs, possibly owing to a read error. J is TRBJ2-1 and V is TRBV3-1 (or the pseudogene TRBV3-2); 11 bases are a match to TRBD2. From germline, CDR1 is LGHDT and CDR2 YNNKEL (reference sequence). The CDR3 is 14 amino acids. The CDR3 DNA is TGTGCCAGCACGTTAGCGGGGGGGGAAGCGGGCAGGATCTTC. Amino acid sequence: CASTLAGGEAGRIF.

With respect to this clone: The junction departs from the called germline gene at one end, perhaps through a read error. The rearrangement links TRBV18 to TRBJ2-5, with 11 bases aligning to TRBD2. Looked up from germline, CDR1 is KGHSH and CDR2 is LQKENI. The CDR3 extends over 15 amino acids. The CDR3 bases are TGTGCCAGCTCGCCACTAGCGGGGGTTATGGAGACCCAGTACTTC. This gives the protein CASSPLAGVMETQYF. The complete variable domain, with remaining parts taken from reference TRBV18 and TRBJ2-5, reads NAGVMQNPRHLVRRRGQEARLRCSPMKGHSHVYWYRQLPEEGLKFMVYLQKENIIDESGMPKERFSAEFPKEGPSILRIQQVVRGDSAAYFCASSPLAGVMETQYFGPGTRLLVL.

This chain uses TRBV7-6 with TRBJ2-2; 8 positions agree with TRBD1. Germline V gene sequence: CDR1 SGHVS, CDR2 FNYEAQ. This CDR3 has 18 amino acids. V lost 0 bases and J lost 2; bases outside the gene matches: 8. DNA for the CDR3: TGTGCCAGCAGCTTAGCCACGTTTGGGACAGGCAACACCGGGGAGCTGTTTTTT. It translates to CASSLATFGTGNTGELFF.

J is TRBJ2-7 and V is TRBV18; TRBD1 agrees at 7 bases. The CDR3 has 15 residues. Germline V CDR1 and CDR2: KGHSH, LQKENI. J was trimmed by 2 bases and V by 4 bases; bases with no gene match: 8. CDR3 amino acids: CASSQPRQGPYEQYF. The DNA for the CDR3 is TGTGCCAGCTCACAACCGAGACAGGGACCCTACGAGCAGTACTTC.

The chain couples TRBV19 to TRBJ2-1, with 12 bases matching TRBD2. From germline, CDR1 is LNHDA and CDR2 SQIVND (reference sequence). Trimming cost V 2 bases and J 7 bases; bases outside gene matches: 6. The CDR3 contains 16 residues. The CDR3 nucleotides are TGTGCCAGTAGTATATCTCTAGCGGGGGGGCTTAATGAGCAGTTCTTC. Its protein is CASSISLAGGLNEQFF.

The chain is built from TRBV5-1 and TRBJ2-7, with D possibly matching TRBD1 (6 bases). The V end lost 0 bases, the J end lost 4 bases, and 14 bases lay between the germline ends. Germline-derived CDR1 and CDR2 are SGHRS and YFSETQ. This CDR3 has 15 amino acids. The CDR3 DNA sequence: TGCGCCAGCAGCTTGGACGGGACATCGCGTTACGAGCAGTACTTC. It translates to CASSLDGTSRYEQYF.

The rearrangement joins TRBV6-1 to TRBJ1-4, with 10 nucleotides matching TRBD1. CDR1 is MNHNS, CDR2 SASEGT, per germline. The junction had 11 bases not matched to a gene; V was cut back by 2 bases and J by 8 bases. This CDR3 has 17 residues. The CDR3, as DNA: TGTGCCAGCAGTGAACGACGACAGGGGGCCCTAGGGGAAAAACTGTTTTTT. Translating it yields CASSERRQGALGEKLFF.

The chain has TRBV28 and TRBJ1-6, with D maybe TRBD1 (6 bases). Germline V gives CDR1 MDHEN, CDR2 SYDVKM. V was shortened by 7 bases and J by 7 bases, with 17 bases between the two germline ends. The CDR3 loop spans 15 amino acids. CDR3 nucleotide sequence: TGTGCCAGCACCTTACAGGGTCCAGAAAATTCACCCCTCCACTTT. Amino acids: CASTLQGPENSPLHF.

The V and J genes are TRBV6-5 and TRBJ1-1; the D gene is possibly TRBD1 (5 bases). Trimming removed 6 bases from V and 1 base from J, with 15 bases in between. CDR1 is MNHEY and CDR2 is SVGAGI in the germline V gene. CDR3 length equals 15 residues. CDR3 in amino acids: CASSTEGRRNTEAFF. The CDR3 coding sequence is TGTGCCAGCAGCACGGAGGGACGGAGGAACACTGAAGCTTTCTTT.

The V and J genes are TRBV28 and TRBJ2-7; D may be TRBD1 (5 bases). This CDR3 is built from 13 residues. Germline CDR1 MDHEN, CDR2 SYDVKM. Trimming shortened V by 7 bases and J by 0 bases, and 10 bases separated the two germline ends. The CDR3 sequence: CASTRQGSYEQYF. The CDR3 DNA reads as TGTGCCAGCACCAGGCAGGGCTCCTACGAGCAGTACTTC.

J is TRBJ2-1 and V is TRBV14; 12 bases are a match to TRBD2. The trim removed 1 base at V and 8 bases at J, leaving 9 bases unmatched. The germline CDR1 and CDR2 sequences are SGHDN and FVKESK. The CDR3 length is 17 residues. CDR3 nucleotides: TGTGCCAGCAGCCAAGTTCTAGCGGGGGGGCGGGTGCATGAGCAGTTCTTC. Its translation is CASSQVLAGGRVHEQFF. The full variable domain, its missing parts supplied by reference TRBV14 and TRBJ2-1, is EAGVTQFPSHSVIEKGQTVTLRCDPISGHDNLYWYRRVMGKEIKFLLHFVKESKQDESGMPNNRFLAERTGGTYSTLKVQPAELEDSGVYFCASSQVLAGGRVHEQFFGPGTRLTVL.

This clone showed up just once. The V gene is TRBV19, the J gene TRBJ2-7; tentatively, D is TRBD1 (7 bases). Germline lookup yields CDR1 LNHDA and CDR2 SQIVND (reference sequence). The V and J ends lost 2 bases and 4 bases respectively, with 18 bases between them. The CDR3 has 16 residues. This chain's CDR3 is CASSINKGTAGYEQYF. In DNA form, the CDR3 reads TGTGCCAGTAGTATAAATAAAGGGACAGCGGGTTACGAGCAGTACTTC.

The J gene is TRBJ2-3, the V gene TRBV15, with D perhaps TRBD1 (6 bases). Germline CDR1 is LNHNV and CDR2 is YYDKDF (reference sequence). V was shortened by 1 base and J by 2 bases, with 16 bases between the two germline ends. CDR3 length: 17 residues. CDR3 DNA: TGTGCCACCAGCAGAGTAGGGGGACACGTGAACACAGATACGCAGTATTTT. This translates into CATSRVGGHVNTDTQYF.

This sequence joins TRBV5-5 and TRBJ2-7, with unresolved D. Germline CDR1 and CDR2: SGHKS and YYEKEE (reference sequence). V was cut by 0 bases and J by 3 bases, with 7 bases left in between. This CDR3 region has 13 residues. The CDR3 DNA reads TGTGCCAGCAGCTTGGCAGGAATCTACGAGCAGTACTTC. Amino acid sequence: CASSLAGIYEQYF.

The V call is TRBV7-6, the J call TRBJ1-1, with D possibly matching TRBD1 (5 bases). Germline CDR1 is SGHVS and CDR2 is FNYEAQ. Trimming stripped 5 bases from V and 1 base from J, with 14 bases between. CDR3 length equals 15 residues. CDR3 nucleotides: TGTGCCAGCAGCAAGCAGACAGACAGGAACACTGAAGCTTTCTTT. It specifies CASSKQTDRNTEAFF.

The chain carries TRBV7-9 and TRBJ2-1, with 12 positions matching TRBD1. The V gene's germline CDR1 is SEHNR and CDR2 FQNEAQ (reference sequence). J gave up 0 bases and V 7 bases, and 4 bases lay outside the gene matches. This CDR3 contains 16 residues. CDR3 nucleotide sequence: TGTGCCAGCAATTCGGGACAGGGGGCCTCCTACAATGAGCAGTTCTTC. Translating it yields CASNSGQGASYNEQFF.

This clone was counted a few times. The junction differs from germline at one of its ends, possibly a read error. V gene TRBV19 combines with J gene TRBJ2-5; tentative D call: TRBD2 (5 bases). In germline, CDR1 is LNHDA, CDR2 SQIVND (reference sequence). The CDR3 loop spans 10 amino acids. This chain's CDR3 is CASSGVTIHF. The CDR3 nucleotides are TGTGCCAGTAGTGGGGTGACTATCCACTTC.